The 30 T cell receptor beta chains presented below share a single source sample, sequenced in a study of Ad26.COV2.S vaccination and SARS-CoV-2 variants. The treatment: over 15 received Ad26.COV2.S at low or high dose, single or two shots; roughly 5 received placebo; per-sample allocation not given. Collection of samples fell on day 63 after the first vaccine or placebo injection. Sequenced by immunoSEQ multiplex PCR; TCRdb stores in-frame clones only, minus some. The profile shows about 480,000 clones, roughly nine tenths of them singletons. The sequencing used peripheral blood, collected in a trial of Ad26.COV2.S vaccine versus placebo. The receptor source for this set is a person between 18 and 65 years old who received the Ad26.COV2.S COVID-19 vaccine or a placebo.

V usage is TRBV19 and J usage is TRBJ1-5; perhaps TRBD1 as D (5 bases). Germline CDR1 LNHDA, CDR2 SQIVND (reference sequence). The CDR3 has 13 amino acids. The germline V and J ends were trimmed by 4 bases and 6 bases, with 10 bases remaining between them. The CDR3 region is CASSSQGGQPQHF. CDR3 DNA sequence: TGTGCCAGTAGTAGTCAGGGCGGTCAGCCCCAGCATTTT.

The gene calls are TRBV7-9 and TRBJ2-7; 11 bases map to TRBD1. Germline loops: CDR1 SEHNR, CDR2 FQNEAQ (reference sequence). The CDR3 is made up of 17 amino acids. With 1 base clipped from V and 5 bases from J, the junction kept 10 bases outside the gene matches. CDR3 DNA sequence: TGTGCCAGCAGCTTAGTTGGGACAGGGGGGTATCCCCACGAGCAGTACTTC. This codes for CASSLVGTGGYPHEQYF.

This chain uses TRBV18 with TRBJ1-5; 8 bases align to TRBD1. Per germline, CDR1 KGHSH and CDR2 LQKENI. The V and J ends lost 6 bases and 6 bases, in that order; junction bases with no gene match: 7. The CDR3 is 14 residues long. The CDR3 loop reads CASSDGTGGQPQHF. In nucleotides, the CDR3 is TGTGCCAGCTCCGACGGCACAGGGGGTCAGCCCCAGCATTTT.

The chain combines TRBV18 with TRBJ2-7, with 16 bases that match TRBD2. Germline values: CDR1 KGHSH, CDR2 LQKENI. J was trimmed by 0 bases and V by 4 bases; bases with no gene match: 12. CDR3 length: 20 residues. The CDR3 sequence is CASSLTGTSGRASSSYEQYF. The CDR3 DNA follows: TGTGCCAGCTCACTAACCGGGACTAGCGGGAGGGCCTCTAGCTCCTACGAGCAGTACTTC.

This chain uses TRBV9 with TRBJ1-1; D gene uncertain. The CDR3 consists of 15 residues. Germline V CDR1 and CDR2: SGDLS, YYNGEE. V lost 2 bases and J 0 bases, leaving 11 bases between the germline ends. In nucleotides, the CDR3 is TGTGCCAGCAGCGTTTCCACAGTACTGAACACTGAAGCTTTCTTT. This translates into CASSVSTVLNTEAFF.

Note on this clone: One end of the junction fails to match germline, which may point to a read error. The CDR3 spells CASSVEKARPGGF. The CDR3 bases are TGCGCCAGCAGTGTTGAGAAGGCCCGGCCAGGGGGGTTC. V is TRBV5-1 and J is TRBJ2-7; weak D call: TRBD1 (7 bases). Germline-derived CDR1 and CDR2 are SGHRS and YFSETQ. The CDR3 is 13 residues long.

This rearrangement joins TRBV11-2 to TRBJ2-7; 7 bases line up with TRBD2. Germline-derived CDR1 and CDR2 are SGHAT and FQNNGV. CDR3 size: 13 residues. The trim removed 5 bases at V and 3 bases at J, leaving 4 bases unmatched. The CDR3: CASSAGTNYEQYF. The CDR3 DNA is TGTGCCAGCAGCGCCGGGACTAACTACGAGCAGTACTTC.

This chain joins TRBV28 and TRBJ2-7, with D possibly being TRBD1 (5 bases). Germline CDR1 and CDR2: MDHEN and SYDVKM. The CDR3 length is 14 residues. Trimming shortened V by 4 bases and J by 2 bases, and 12 bases separated the two germline ends. CDR3: CASSSADTTYEQYF. As DNA, the CDR3 is TGTGCCAGCAGTTCCGCGGACACGACCTACGAGCAGTACTTC.

J is TRBJ1-2 and V is TRBV20-1; D is undetermined. Germline CDR1 reads DFQATT; CDR2 reads SNEGSKA (reference sequence). CDR3 length: 12 residues. V was clipped by 3 bases and J by 8 bases, with 13 bases between them. The DNA for the CDR3 is TGCAGTGCTAGTGCCACTACGAGGGGCTACACCTTC. Amino acid sequence: CSASATTRGYTF.

The rearrangement joins TRBV3-1 (or the pseudogene TRBV3-2) to TRBJ2-1; 11 bases are shared with TRBD1. The ends lost 2 bases at V and 3 bases at J; junction bases unmatched: 6. Per the germline V gene, CDR1 is LGHDT and CDR2 is YNNKEL (reference sequence). The CDR3 consists of 17 residues. CDR3 in DNA: TGTGCCAGCAGCCAACGGACAGGGGGCCTGGGCTACAATGAGCAGTTCTTC. Translation gives CASSQRTGGLGYNEQFF.

J is TRBJ2-7 and V is TRBV6-2 or TRBV6-3, with TRBD2 matching 7 bases. The CDR3 is made up of 14 amino acids. Germline V gene data show CDR1 as MNHEY and CDR2 as SVGEGT. J lost 3 bases, V lost 6 bases, and 8 bases had no gene match. CDR3 in DNA: TGTGCCAGCAGCCTGGGGGGGAGTGGCTACGAGCAGTACTTC. This gives the protein CASSLGGSGYEQYF.

The chain joins TRBV19 to TRBJ2-1, with TRBD2 identical over 7 bases. V lost 4 bases, J lost 6 bases, and 9 bases stayed unmatched. The CDR3 has 15 amino acids. Germline CDR1 LNHDA, CDR2 SQIVND (reference sequence). DNA for the CDR3: TGTGCCAGTAGTACCCAAGCGGGAATCCTCAATGAGCAGTTCTTC. Translating it yields CASSTQAGILNEQFF.

The chain has TRBV28 and TRBJ2-1; TRBD2 might be the D (7 bases). The CDR3 loop spans 13 amino acids. V was clipped by 3 bases and J by 6 bases, with 9 bases between them. Germline V CDR1 and CDR2: MDHEN, SYDVKM. The CDR3 bases are TGTGCCAGCAGTTTCGGGGGGCTCAATGAGCAGTTCTTC. Translating it yields CASSFGGLNEQFF.

This chain connects TRBV15 to TRBJ2-1; possibly TRBD2 for D (5 bases). In germline, CDR1 is LNHNV, CDR2 YYDKDF (reference sequence). V gave up 1 base and J gave up 4 bases, with 23 bases separating them. The length of the CDR3 is 19 residues. This CDR3 reads CATSRGLSGLGGPYNEQFF. CDR3 coding DNA: TGTGCCACCAGCAGAGGGCTGAGCGGCTTGGGCGGACCATACAATGAGCAGTTCTTC.

J is TRBJ2-3 and V is TRBV9; perhaps TRBD1 as D (6 bases). Trimming removed 0 bases at V and 4 bases at J, with 9 bases between. CDR1 SGDLS and CDR2 YYNGEE come from the germline V gene. The length of the CDR3 is 14 residues. The CDR3 here is CASSVVAGADTQYF. The CDR3 DNA follows: TGTGCCAGCAGCGTAGTCGCAGGGGCAGATACGCAGTATTTT.

The V gene is TRBV4-3, the J gene TRBJ2-1; D possibly corresponds to TRBD1 (5 bases). Trimming took 0 bases from V and 8 from J, leaving 11 bases between them. This CDR3 comprises 14 residues. Looked up from germline, CDR1 is LGHNA and CDR2 is YSLEER. The CDR3 spells CASSQDARGHEQFF. CDR3 in DNA: TGCGCCAGCAGCCAAGACGCAAGGGGCCATGAGCAGTTCTTC.

This sequence joins TRBV5-1 and TRBJ1-1; no clear D. Germline CDR1 and CDR2: SGHRS and YFSETQ. The CDR3 loop spans 15 amino acids. Between the trimmed V and J ends, which lost 3 bases and 1 base, there was a span of 13 bases. CDR3 bases: TGCGCCAGCAGCTCACTCGGAGTGGAGAACACTGAAGCTTTCTTT. Translated: CASSSLGVENTEAFF.

The CDR3 sequence: CASSYLAGDEQYF. CDR3 nucleotide sequence: TGTGCCAGCAGTTACTTAGCGGGGGACGAGCAGTACTTC. This sequence joins TRBV6-6 and TRBJ2-7; 9 bases are shared with TRBD2. The V segment lost 1 base and the J segment 5 bases; nucleotides outside the gene matches: 0. CDR3 length equals 13 residues. Looked up from germline, CDR1 is MNHNY and CDR2 is SVGAGI (reference sequence).

The rearrangement uses TRBV12-1 and TRBJ2-3; TRBD2 is the table's D call and was not checked against the DNA. TRBV12-1 is a pseudogene locus. The CDR3 consists of 18 residues. This CDR3 is CASSFLSRSGHSTDTQYF. The CDR3 DNA reads as TGTGCCAGCAGCTTTTTGAGCCGGAGCGGGCATAGCACAGATACGCAGTATTTT.

The CDR3 nucleotides are TGTGCCAGTCGTTTAGGGACACCCAGCAATCAGCCCCAGCATTTT. This translates into CASRLGTPSNQPQHF. The chain joins TRBV19 to TRBJ1-5, with D perhaps TRBD1 (6 bases). V lost 8 bases and J 1 base, leaving 15 bases between the germline ends. Germline assignment: CDR1 LNHDA and CDR2 SQIVND (reference sequence). CDR3 size: 15 residues.

V is TRBV28 and J is TRBJ1-3, with a possible D match to TRBD1 (5 bases). Per the germline V gene, CDR1 is MDHEN and CDR2 is SYDVKM. Trimming pared 1 base from V and 8 bases from J, leaving 9 bases between. This CDR3 is built from 13 residues. Here the CDR3 reads CASSLLGVYTIYF. The CDR3 nucleotides are TGTGCCAGCAGTTTATTAGGGGTTTACACCATATATTTT.

The rearrangement uses TRBV19 and TRBJ1-2; 7 bases align to TRBD1. CDR1 and CDR2 from the germline V gene are LNHDA and SQIVND (reference sequence). The V segment lost 5 bases and the J segment 8 bases; nucleotides outside the gene matches: 11. The CDR3 has 14 amino acids. CDR3 bases: TGTGCCAGTAGTCCCCCGGACAGGCGGAAGGGCTACACCTTC. Translated: CASSPPDRRKGYTF.

DNA of the CDR3: TGTGCCAGCAGGATAACAGGGGCCCACGAGCAGTACTTC. Its protein product is CASRITGAHEQYF. The chain couples TRBV2 to TRBJ2-7; TRBD1 matches 7 bases. The CDR3 extends over 13 amino acids. V was pared by 6 bases and J by 5 bases, with 7 bases of the junction left unmatched. Looked up from germline, CDR1 is SNHLY and CDR2 is FYNNEI. Complete variable domain (other parts from reference TRBV2 and TRBJ2-7): EPEVTQTPSHQVTQMGQEVILRCVPISNHLYFYWYRQILGQKVEFLVSFYNNEISEKSEIFDDQFSVERPDGSNFTLKIRSTKLEDSAMYFCASRITGAHEQYFGPGTRLTVT.

CDR3 in amino acids: CASSDSNRANYGYTF. The CDR3, as DNA: TGTGCCAGCAGTGACTCGAACAGGGCTAACTATGGCTACACCTTC. V gene TRBV6-4 combines with J gene TRBJ1-2, with D possibly being TRBD1 (6 bases). Germline V gene sequence: CDR1 MRHNA, CDR2 SNTAGT. Trimming pared 0 bases from V and 0 bases from J, leaving 8 bases between. The CDR3 loop spans 15 amino acids.

The chain combines TRBV29-1 with TRBJ1-2; D perhaps matches TRBD1 (6 bases). The CDR3 extends over 13 amino acids. V was clipped by 6 bases and J by 2 bases, with 13 bases between them. CDR1 is SQVTM, CDR2 ANQGSEA, per germline. CDR3 in DNA: TGCAGCGTGTGGCAGGGGCGAAACTATGGCTACACCTTC. Protein product: CSVWQGRNYGYTF.

The chain has TRBV4-3 and TRBJ2-5; the D call may be TRBD1 or TRBD2 (6 bases each). The germline V gene has CDR1 LGHNA and CDR2 YSLEER. The CDR3 is 15 amino acids. Trimming cost V 4 bases and J 5 bases, with 17 bases left between them. The CDR3 sequence is CASSPDGGPGETQYF. CDR3 in DNA: TGCGCCAGCAGCCCCGATGGGGGGCCGGGGGAGACCCAGTACTTC.

The V gene is TRBV28, the J gene TRBJ1-2; weak D call: TRBD1 (5 bases). V lost 11 bases and J lost 8, with 18 bases in between. In germline, CDR1 is MDHEN, CDR2 SYDVKM. This CDR3 is built from 12 residues. CDR3 DNA: TGTGCCTCCCACCTGGGGGACTCAGGCTACACCTTC. Translation gives CASHLGDSGYTF.

The rearrangement uses TRBV10-3 and TRBJ2-2; D uncertain. The CDR3 length is 15 residues. Germline V CDR1 and CDR2: ENHRY, SYGVKD. With 5 bases removed from V and 3 bases from J, the gap between germline ends came to 13 bases. CDR3 region: CAISPVGTDTGELFF. CDR3 DNA sequence: TGTGCCATCAGTCCGGTCGGAACGGACACCGGGGAGCTGTTTTTT.

V and J are TRBV19 and TRBJ2-4; TRBD2 agrees at 10 bases. V gave up 6 bases and J gave up 8 bases; unmatched junction bases: 10. In germline, CDR1 is LNHDA, CDR2 SQIVND (reference sequence). CDR3 length equals 15 residues. The CDR3 loop reads CASSAGTSAGDIQYF. The CDR3 DNA reads TGTGCCAGTAGCGCCGGGACTAGCGCGGGAGACATTCAGTACTTC.

The chain combines TRBV5-1 with TRBJ2-2, with 8 bases identical to TRBD1. The CDR3 is made up of 16 amino acids. Germline values: CDR1 SGHRS, CDR2 YFSETQ. V was clipped by 0 bases and J by 5 bases; unmatched bases: 6. The chain's CDR3 is CASSLGSTGGTGELFF. The CDR3 region has the DNA TGCGCCAGCAGCTTGGGGAGCACAGGGGGAACCGGGGAGCTGTTTTTT.